Each of the 26 T cell receptor beta chains below was sequenced from the same sample in a study of blood T cell repertoires in COVID-19. The table came from immunoSEQ multiplex PCR; TCRdb's copy has only in-frame clones and leaves some out. This sample carries a few hundred thousand clones, roughly 89% of them seen once, and the ten largest clones take roughly 2%. What was sequenced was peripheral blood. The source is a woman aged 60 to 75 with COVID-19, enrolled during active disease.

This chain joins TRBV6-5 and TRBJ1-2; maybe TRBD1 (6 bases). Germline V gene data show CDR1 as MNHEY and CDR2 as SVGAGI. V lost 5 bases and J lost 4, with 14 bases in between. CDR3 size: 14 residues. CDR3 coding DNA: TGTGCCAGCAGTCAGAACAGGGACGCCTATGGCTACACCTTC. It translates to CASSQNRDAYGYTF.

This clone was found a few times. The chain joins TRBV27 to TRBJ1-2; 8 bases fit TRBD1. Trimming at V came to 6 bases and at J to 7 bases, leaving 10 bases not matched to a gene. This CDR3 has 14 residues. CDR1 and CDR2 from the germline V gene are MNHEY and SMNVEV (reference sequence). Here the CDR3 reads CASRPPDRVGGYTF. The CDR3, as DNA: TGTGCCAGCAGACCACCGGACAGGGTGGGTGGCTACACCTTC.

This clone was detected only a few times. V usage is TRBV19 and J usage is TRBJ2-3; 7 nucleotides agree with TRBD1. The CDR3 sequence is 15 residues long. The trim removed 5 bases at V and 2 bases at J, leaving 7 bases unmatched. Looked up from germline, CDR1 is LNHDA and CDR2 is SQIVND (reference sequence). The CDR3 loop is CASSPLQGITDTQYF. Written as DNA, the CDR3 is TGTGCCAGTAGTCCCTTACAGGGGATCACAGATACGCAGTATTTT.

CDR3 bases: TGTGCCAGCAGCTACGACAGGGGGGGACTCTACGAGCAGTACTTC. It is translated as CASSYDRGGLYEQYF. The rearrangement uses TRBV7-2 and TRBJ2-7, with 9 positions matching TRBD1. This CDR3 is built from 15 residues. From germline, CDR1 is SGHTA and CDR2 FQGNSA. J was trimmed by 3 bases and V by 4 bases; bases with no gene match: 7.

The chain is built from TRBV9 and TRBJ2-3, with a tentative D call TRBD1 (6 bases). Per the germline V gene, CDR1 is SGDLS and CDR2 is YYNGEE. The CDR3 is 15 amino acids. Trimming left V 6 bases short and J 2 bases short, with 16 bases between. The CDR3 region is CASTYTGTNTDTQYF. CDR3 sequence (DNA): TGTGCCAGCACTTATACAGGGACAAACACAGATACGCAGTATTTT.

The CDR3, as DNA: TGTGCCAGCTCCCCGAGACCCCAGGTAGGAGAGACCCAGTACTTC. It translates to CASSPRPQVGETQYF. This rearrangement joins TRBV18 to TRBJ2-5, with D uncertain. Trimming left V 6 bases short and J 4 bases short, with 18 bases between. Per the germline V gene, CDR1 is KGHSH and CDR2 is LQKENI. The CDR3 covers 15 residues.

The chain joins TRBV5-4 to TRBJ2-2, with D tentatively TRBD2 (6 bases). Per the germline V gene, CDR1 is SGHNT and CDR2 is YYREEE (reference sequence). The germline V and J ends were trimmed by 3 bases and 5 bases, with 14 bases remaining between them. CDR3 size: 15 residues. The CDR3 protein is CASSSTGLPTGELFF. CDR3 DNA sequence: TGTGCCAGCAGCTCTACGGGACTCCCTACCGGGGAGCTGTTTTTT.

This chain uses TRBV6-2 or TRBV6-3 with TRBJ2-7; 7 bases are a match to TRBD2. The V segment lost 6 bases and the J segment 8 bases; nucleotides outside the gene matches: 16. Germline values: CDR1 MNHEY, CDR2 SVGEGT. The length of the CDR3 is 15 residues. CDR3 sequence: CASSDPPGRGFKQYF. CDR3 bases: TGTGCCAGCAGCGACCCCCCAGGGCGGGGGTTTAAGCAGTACTTC.

V is TRBV5-1 and J is TRBJ2-5; 7 nucleotides match TRBD1. CDR3 length equals 14 residues. In germline, CDR1 is SGHRS, CDR2 YFSETQ. Trimming took 4 bases from V and 5 from J; bases not matched to a gene: 8. CDR3 sequence: CASSPRQGAETQYF. For the CDR3, the DNA is TGCGCCAGCAGCCCGCGACAGGGAGCGGAGACCCAGTACTTC.

The rearrangement uses TRBV7-9 and TRBJ1-2; perhaps TRBD1 as D (6 bases). Germline V gene lookup returns CDR1 SEHNR and CDR2 FQNEAQ (reference sequence). V lost 5 bases to trimming and J lost 6 bases, with 16 bases between them. The CDR3 has 14 amino acids. CDR3 sequence reads: CASSPHRDFNGYTF. The CDR3 DNA is TGTGCCAGCAGCCCTCACAGGGATTTTAATGGCTACACCTTC.

The V call is TRBV10-3, the J call TRBJ1-2; D is perhaps TRBD1 (6 bases). Germline V gene lookup returns CDR1 ENHRY and CDR2 SYGVKD. The CDR3 runs to 14 residues. Trimming took off 5 bases at V and 4 bases at J, with 14 bases between the two ends. DNA of the CDR3: TGTGCCATCAGTTTACAGGGCTCGGGCTATGGCTACACCTTC. This sequence encodes CAISLQGSGYGYTF.

CDR3: CASSRTANSPLHF. In DNA form, the CDR3 reads TGTGCCAGCAGTCGGACAGCGAATTCACCCCTCCACTTT. J is TRBJ1-6 and V is TRBV3-1 (or the pseudogene TRBV3-2), with D perhaps matching TRBD1 (6 bases). This CDR3 is built from 13 residues. CDR1 is LGHDT and CDR2 is YNNKEL in the germline V gene (reference sequence). V lost 6 bases to trimming and J lost 7 bases, with 10 bases between them.

The rearrangement links TRBV7-9 to TRBJ2-7, with 8 positions matching TRBD1. The CDR3 spans 16 residues. From germline, CDR1 is SEHNR and CDR2 FQNEAQ (reference sequence). With 5 bases clipped from V and 1 base from J, the junction kept 10 bases outside the gene matches. The CDR3 protein is CASSGQDRAFSYEQYF. The DNA for the CDR3 is TGTGCCAGCAGCGGCCAGGACAGGGCTTTTTCCTACGAGCAGTACTTC.

The chain uses TRBV2 and TRBJ1-4; no clear D. Trimming removed 8 bases at V and 3 bases at J, with 16 bases between. The CDR3 runs 15 residues. Germline lookup yields CDR1 SNHLY and CDR2 FYNNEI. Here the CDR3 DNA reads TGTGCCAGCGTATTCACTGTGAGGGCTAATGAAAAACTGTTTTTT. This encodes CASVFTVRANEKLFF.

This clone was picked up one time. One end of the junction does not line up with germline, which may come from a read error. V usage is TRBV6-1 and J usage is TRBJ2-7; 7 bases are a match to TRBD2. Germline V gene data show CDR1 as MNHNS and CDR2 as SASEGT. The CDR3 covers 15 residues. CDR3 coding DNA: TGTGCCAGCAGAGAAGCGGGGAGCGTTTACTACGAGCAGTACTTC. It yields the protein CASREAGSVYYEQYF.

This clone was detected once. This clone may be a read error of a much larger clone one base away. The chain combines TRBV6-5 with TRBJ1-5; 8 bases map to TRBD1. CDR1 MNHEY and CDR2 SVGAGI come from the germline V gene. This CDR3 contains 16 residues. The trim removed 0 bases at V and 2 bases at J, leaving 3 bases unmatched. The chain's CDR3 is CASSYSATGGNQPQHF. The CDR3 bases are TGTGCCAGCAGTTACTCCGCGACAGGGGGCAATCAGCCCCAGCATTTT.

This clone was seen only once. This chain uses TRBV10-3 with TRBJ2-1, with 10 bases that match TRBD2. There are 13 residues in the CDR3. The germline gives CDR1 ENHRY, CDR2 SYGVKD. V lost 10 bases, J lost 7 bases, and 7 bases stayed unmatched. This CDR3 reads CATGGTSDNEQFF. CDR3 sequence (DNA): TGTGCCACCGGAGGGACTAGCGATAATGAGCAGTTCTTC.

A word on this clone: The conserved phenylalanine or tryptophan is not found at the CDR3 terminus, so this likely reflects a read error. No DNA is shown, since the ends of the CDR3 on it are uncertain; the CDR3 is the one TCRdb lists. The chain couples TRBV24-1 to TRBJ1-2. From its first to its last residue, the CDR3 has 10 amino acids. Germline V gene data show CDR1 as KGHDR and CDR2 as SFDVKD. The CDR3 here is CATSDFGNRA.

The chain uses TRBV7-9 and TRBJ2-1; D perhaps matches TRBD1 (6 bases). This CDR3 contains 13 residues. Trimming stripped 11 bases from V and 0 bases from J, with 11 bases between. CDR1 and CDR2 from the germline V gene are SEHNR and FQNEAQ (reference sequence). CDR3 bases: TGTGCCGGGGACAAGAGCTCCTACAATGAGCAGTTCTTC. This codes for CAGDKSSYNEQFF.

The V call is TRBV5-4, the J call TRBJ1-3; D might be TRBD1 (6 bases). Germline-derived CDR1 and CDR2 are SGHNT and YYREEE (reference sequence). V was shortened by 2 bases and J by 0 bases, with 12 bases between the two germline ends. The CDR3 has 16 amino acids. CDR3 region: CASSLRTESSGNTIYF. Here the CDR3 DNA reads TGTGCCAGCAGCTTACGGACAGAAAGCTCTGGAAACACCATATATTTT.

For this clone: The sample contains more than one DNA sequence encoding this CDR3. V is TRBV3-1 (or the pseudogene TRBV3-2) and J is TRBJ1-2, with a tentative D call TRBD1 (5 bases). CDR3 length: 13 amino acids. CDR1 is LGHDT and CDR2 is YNNKEL in the germline V gene (reference sequence). The V end was cut by 4 bases, the J end by 5 bases, with 11 bases between. CDR3 nucleotide sequence: TGTGCCAGCAGCCTAGCTAGGGGTTATGGCTACACCTTC. Its protein product is CASSLARGYGYTF.

The V gene is TRBV6-1, the J gene TRBJ1-2; 11 positions match TRBD1. The junction had 1 base not matched to a gene; V was cut back by 1 base and J by 3 bases. The germline gives CDR1 MNHNS, CDR2 SASEGT. The CDR3 covers 15 residues. The CDR3 reads CASSEGDRGYYGYTF. CDR3 DNA: TGTGCCAGCAGTGAAGGGGACAGGGGGTACTATGGCTACACCTTC.

The V call is TRBV29-1, the J call TRBJ1-1, with TRBD1 as a possible D gene (6 bases). CDR3 length equals 13 residues. Between the trimmed V and J ends, which lost 2 bases and 4 bases, there was a span of 11 bases. CDR1 is SQVTM, CDR2 ANQGSEA, per germline. CDR3 sequence (DNA): TGCAGCGTTGAAACAGGGTTTTTCACTGAAGCTTTCTTT. It is translated as CSVETGFFTEAFF.

The V call is TRBV7-8, the J call TRBJ1-3; D unclear. Germline V gene sequence: CDR1 SGHVS, CDR2 FQNEAQ. The CDR3 is 17 amino acids. V was shortened by 5 bases and J by 4 bases, with 21 bases between the two germline ends. CDR3: CASSPSQVFRAGNTIYF. The CDR3 DNA follows: TGTGCCAGCAGCCCTAGCCAGGTTTTTCGGGCCGGAAACACCATATATTTT. The entire variable domain, with the rest obtained from reference TRBV7-8 and TRBJ1-3, is as follows: GAGVSQSPRYKVAKRGQDVALRCDPISGHVSLFWYQQALGQGPEFLTYFQNEAQLDKSGLPSDRFFAERPEGSVSTLKIQRTQQEDSAVYLCASSPSQVFRAGNTIYFGEGSWLTVV.

The chain couples TRBV4-1 to TRBJ1-6; a weak D match, TRBD1 (5 bases). V was trimmed by 1 base and J by 13 bases, leaving 5 bases between them. The CDR3 has 11 residues. Per the germline V gene, CDR1 is MGHRA and CDR2 is YSYEKL. The CDR3 region is CASSQGGPLHF. CDR3 coding DNA: TGCGCCAGCAGCCAAGGGGGCCCCCTCCACTTT.

The CDR3 spells CASSPLRGASGYGYTF. CDR3 nucleotide sequence: TGTGCCAGCAGTCCCCTCCGTGGAGCGAGCGGCTATGGCTACACCTTC. The J gene is TRBJ1-2, the V gene TRBV7-8, with D hard to call. The length of the CDR3 is 16 residues. The germline gives CDR1 SGHVS, CDR2 FQNEAQ. V gave up 6 bases and J gave up 4 bases, with 21 bases separating them.